The table lists the clone carrying this TCR beta chain with a few counts. Its antigen is still unknown. TCRdb called the 5' RACE reads again in MiXCR, with one record for every CDR3 protein. The data contain fewer than 400,000 distinct CDR3 sequences, 16% of them seen just once; the ten biggest clones take up around a fifth. The sample originates from a study of T-cell memory formation after mild COVID-19. Whole-study findings and limits: The pre-infection memory compartment contained some responding clones, suggesting cross-reactive memory joined. Clones contracting day 15 to 85 were balanced CD4/CD8; later expanders leaned CD4+.

Trimming removed 4 bases from V and 10 bases from J; junction bases left unmatched: 8. There are 14 residues in the CDR3. Germline V CDR1 and CDR2: SGHRS, YFSETQ. The V and J genes are TRBV5-1 and TRBJ1-6; 7 bases match TRBD1. The receptor's source is a man younger than 35 who had mild COVID-19 (a few samples of this study predate the infection). Cell type and time point are not known. The specimen sequenced was PBMCs or a T cell subset sorted from them (not recorded which). The CDR3 spells CASSLGQDNSPLHF. CDR3 coding DNA: TGCGCCAGCAGCCTTGGACAGGACAACTCACCCCTCCACTTT.